The T cell receptor beta chain described here comes from a study of T cells after yellow fever vaccination. Study overall: Some fractions had low cell numbers, and these were prepared with SMART-Seq v4 Ultra Low Input. Notes on the study in general: Highly abundant clonotypes carried over from the bulk population could end up in FACS-sorted repertoires as contaminants. It was the secondary response that reached its peak faster, day 5 versus 15, but it was weaker.

In regard to this clonotype: Antigen specificity is unknown. At one end, the junction sequence differs from germline, possibly due to a read error.

Germline loops: CDR1 SSHAT, CDR2 FNYEAQ (reference sequence). The CDR3 consists of 14 residues. UMIs were added to TCR cDNA along with a universal primer site when it was made by 5'RACE template switching. TCRdb fed the 5' RACE reads into MiXCR, producing one record per CDR3 protein. This table holds approximately 610,000 distinct CDR3 sequences, about a sixth found once. The TCR sequence derives from a young man who received the YFV17D yellow fever vaccine. The J gene is TRBJ2-5, the V gene TRBV7-7, with TRBD2 matching 7 bases. The starting material was PBMCs, obtained 5 days after the first yellow fever vaccination. CDR3 DNA sequence: TGTGCTAGCAGCTTAGCGGAGACCCGGGGGGCCCAGTACTTC. Its translation: CASSLAETRGAQYF.